The rows below give T cell receptor beta chains drawn from one sample of a study of blood T cell repertoires in COVID-19. Generated by immunoSEQ multiplex PCR, the TCRdb table keeps only in-frame clones and is missing some. The profile covers fewer than 200,000 clones, with roughly 80% appearing a single time and around 16% taken by the ten largest. Sequences were obtained from PBMCs or T cells enriched from blood (not recorded which). These receptors came from a woman aged 45-60 years who had recovered from COVID-19. CDR3s include the opening cysteine and the closing phenylalanine or tryptophan. The D gene is left open where the match is weak. Clone size appears in some rows only: once, few, many, or a class for an expanded clone.

cdr3_nt | cdr3_aa | j_call | d_call | v_call | clone_size
TGTGCCAGCAGCTTAGTGCCGCTAAGGGGATACACCTTC | CASSLVPLRGYTF | TRBJ1-2 | . | TRBV7-8 | .
TGCGCCAGCAGCGTCCGGGGGGGCCCTAATGAAAAACTGTTTTTT | CASSVRGGPNEKLFF | TRBJ1-4 | . | TRBV5-1 | .
TGTGCCAGCAGCCGGACTGGCGGGAGAGTGGAGACCCAGTACTTC | CASSRTGGRVETQYF | TRBJ2-5 | TRBD2 | TRBV11-2 | .
TGTGCCAGCAGTTTCTTACTAGCGGGAGTCTACGAGCAGTACTTC | CASSFLLAGVYEQYF | TRBJ2-7 | TRBD2 | TRBV27 | few
TGTGCCAGCAGCTTGAGGACAGGGGGCCTCCCAGATACGCAGTATTTT | CASSLRTGGLPDTQYF | TRBJ2-3 | TRBD1 | TRBV13 | .
TGTGCCAGCAGCGTAGAAGGGACTAGCGGGAGGGCCCTAGGGCTCTTC | CASSVEGTSGRALGLF | TRBJ2-1 | TRBD2 | TRBV7-2 | .
TGTGCCAGCAGCTTGGGGACTAGCGGAGGGTATGAGACCCAGTACTTC | CASSLGTSGGYETQYF | TRBJ2-5 | TRBD2 | TRBV5-4 | .
TGTGCCTCCGTTAGGCGGGAGCGAGCCGGGGAGCTGTTTTTT | CASVRRERAGELFF | TRBJ2-2 | TRBD2 | TRBV7-2 | .
TGTGCCTGGAGCGCCGACAGCAACAATCAGCCCCAGCATTTT | CAWSADSNNQPQHF | TRBJ1-5 | . | TRBV30 | .
TGTGCCAGCAGCTCGAATCTAGCGTTGGAAGAGACCCAGTACTTC | CASSSNLALEETQYF | TRBJ2-5 | . | TRBV11-2 | few
TGCAGCGTTGTAAACACAGGGCGGAACACCGGGGAGCTGTTTTTT | CSVVNTGRNTGELFF | TRBJ2-2 | . | TRBV29-1 | .
TGCAGCGTAAGGCAGGGAGGAGAGACCCAGTACTTC | CSVRQGGETQYF | TRBJ2-5 | . | TRBV29-1 | few
TGTGCCAGCAGCTTAACCGGGACAGGGAGGGCCGGGGAGCTGTTTTTT | CASSLTGTGRAGELFF | TRBJ2-2 | TRBD1 | TRBV7-3 | .
TGTGCCAGCAGGCAGACAGGGCCCCAAGAGACCCAGTACTTC | CASRQTGPQETQYF | TRBJ2-5 | TRBD1 | TRBV7-9 | few
TGTGCCTGGAGGCTGTTGGTTCCCGCCCTGGACACAACAAGCCATCAGCCCCAGCATTTT | CAWRLLVPALDTTSHQPQHF | TRBJ1-5 | . | TRBV30 | .
TGTGCCAGCAGCTCAGTAGGACAGGGGAATGAAAAACTGTTTTTT | CASSSVGQGNEKLFF | TRBJ1-4 | TRBD1 | TRBV11-2 | .
TGTGCCAGTAGTATTTCGCGACTAGCGGGAGATCTACGAGAGACCCAGTACTTC | CASSISRLAGDLRETQYF | TRBJ2-5 | TRBD2 | TRBV19 | .
TGTGCCAGCAGCTTCCTCACTAGCGGTCCCTACAATGAGCAGTTCTTC | CASSFLTSGPYNEQFF | TRBJ2-1 | TRBD2 | TRBV11-2 | .